These 25 T cell receptor beta chains share one sample of origin, sequenced in a study of blood T cell repertoires in COVID-19. Profiled with immunoSEQ multiplex PCR; TCRdb holds only in-frame clones, not every one. The sample consists of approximately 160,000 clones, roughly 86% of them appearing once. Sequencing used peripheral blood. The receptors come from a man aged 40-50 years who had recovered from COVID-19.

This chain connects TRBV12-3 or TRBV12-4 to TRBJ1-6; no reliable D call. V lost 4 bases, J lost 9 bases, and 10 bases lay in between. The CDR3 runs to 13 residues. The CDR3 DNA reads TGTGCCAGCAGTTCCGCCTTCGGTTCACCCCTCCACTTT. Amino acids: CASSSAFGSPLHF.

The V and J genes are TRBV30 and TRBJ1-1; TRBD1 matches at 10 bases. Losses at the gene ends were 0 bases for V and 10 bases for J; bases not matched to a gene: 11. The CDR3 loop spans 15 amino acids. CDR1 is GTSNPN, CDR2 SVGIG, per germline (reference sequence). CDR3: CAWSVPGTGAFRAFF. CDR3 bases: TGTGCCTGGAGTGTCCCAGGGACAGGGGCTTTTCGAGCTTTCTTT.

The V and J genes are TRBV6-6 and TRBJ2-5, with 11 bases that match TRBD2. The CDR3 covers 18 residues. The V segment lost 5 bases and the J segment 1 base; nucleotides outside the gene matches: 12. CDR1 is MNHNY and CDR2 is SVGAGI in the germline V gene (reference sequence). CDR3 sequence reads: CASSPQSGLAGGQETQYF. Here the CDR3 DNA reads TGTGCCAGCAGTCCCCAGAGCGGTCTAGCGGGGGGCCAAGAGACCCAGTACTTC.

The chain carries TRBV11-2 and TRBJ2-4; D is unclear. Trimming took off 0 bases at V and 8 bases at J, with 11 bases between the two ends. Looked up from germline, CDR1 is SGHAT and CDR2 is FQNNGV. This CDR3 region has 14 residues. Here the CDR3 reads CASSLESRYDIQYF. In nucleotides, the CDR3 is TGTGCCAGCAGCTTAGAGTCGAGGTATGACATTCAGTACTTC.

The genes are TRBV6-2 or TRBV6-3 and TRBJ1-5; 7 bases fit TRBD1. Per germline, CDR1 MNHEY and CDR2 SVGEGT. V shed 5 bases, J shed 4 bases, and the junction held 2 bases outside the gene matches. This CDR3 spans 13 amino acids. The CDR3 nucleotides are TGTGCCAGCAGTAGACAGGGAAATCAGCCCCAGCATTTT. This gives the protein CASSRQGNQPQHF.

The rearrangement uses TRBV27 and TRBJ1-6; the match to TRBD1 covers 7 bases. V was pared by 5 bases and J by 7 bases, with 11 bases of the junction left unmatched. Germline V CDR1 and CDR2: MNHEY, SMNVEV (reference sequence). This CDR3 spans 16 amino acids. CDR3 coding DNA: TGTGCCAGCAGTACTTTGACAGGGCAGTGGAATTCACCCCTCCACTTT. Protein product: CASSTLTGQWNSPLHF.

This clone was counted a few times. The rearrangement uses TRBV9 and TRBJ1-6; maybe TRBD1 (5 bases). In germline, CDR1 is SGDLS, CDR2 YYNGEE. Trimming left V 0 bases short and J 10 bases short, with 26 bases between. This CDR3 region has 19 residues. The CDR3 DNA reads TGTGCCAGCAGCGTAGTAGGGCCGACAGCTTCAAACCCATTCTCACCCCTCCACTTT. This gives the protein CASSVVGPTASNPFSPLHF.

This chain uses TRBV5-4 with TRBJ2-1; no firm D call. The V gene's germline CDR1 is SGHNT and CDR2 YYREEE (reference sequence). The CDR3 consists of 14 residues. V was clipped by 0 bases and J by 4 bases, with 8 bases between them. CDR3 region: CASSLEAVYNEQFF. Here the CDR3 DNA reads TGTGCCAGCAGCTTGGAGGCGGTGTACAATGAGCAGTTCTTC.

This chain's CDR3 is CASSEQFTGELFF. CDR3 nucleotides: TGTGCCAGCAGTGAACAGTTCACCGGGGAGCTGTTTTTT. The V gene is TRBV6-1, the J gene TRBJ2-2; D not resolved. Germline values: CDR1 MNHNS, CDR2 SASEGT. Trimming removed 2 bases at V and 4 bases at J, with 5 bases between. This CDR3 has 13 residues.

The chain joins TRBV28 to TRBJ1-4; 10 bases fit TRBD1. Germline CDR1 MDHEN, CDR2 SYDVKM. This CDR3 spans 15 amino acids. Trimming cost V 3 bases and J 8 bases; bases outside gene matches: 6. The CDR3 bases are TGTGCCAGCAGTTTCCCGACAGGGGGCGAGGAAAAACTGTTTTTT. This sequence encodes CASSFPTGGEEKLFF. The entire variable domain, with the rest obtained from reference TRBV28 and TRBJ1-4, is as follows: DVKVTQSSRYLVKRTGEKVFLECVQDMDHENMFWYRQDPGLGLRLIYFSYDVKMKEKGDIPEGYSVSREKKERFSLILESASTNQTSMYLCASSFPTGGEEKLFFGSGTQLSVL.

The rearrangement uses TRBV19 and TRBJ1-2, with D possibly being TRBD1 (6 bases). CDR1 and CDR2 (germline): LNHDA, SQIVND (reference sequence). The CDR3 consists of 14 residues. The V end was cut by 5 bases, the J end by 4 bases, with 14 bases between. Written as DNA, the CDR3 is TGTGCCAGTAGTGATCCGGGACACAGCTATGGCTACACCTTC. This translates into CASSDPGHSYGYTF.

The V gene is TRBV6-2 or TRBV6-3, the J gene TRBJ2-7, with 8 bases aligning to TRBD1. This CDR3 spans 16 amino acids. Per germline, CDR1 MNHEY and CDR2 SVGEGT. Trimming at V came to 1 base and at J to 3 bases, leaving 8 bases not matched to a gene. CDR3 region: CASSYFGPGGYYEQYF. The CDR3 nucleotides read TGTGCCAGCAGTTACTTTGGCCCAGGGGGCTACTACGAGCAGTACTTC.

This clone was seen only a few times. The chain joins TRBV2 to TRBJ1-2; 7 nucleotides match TRBD1. Germline V gene lookup returns CDR1 SNHLY and CDR2 FYNNEI. This CDR3 region has 13 residues. J lost 1 base, V lost 6 bases, and 2 bases had no gene match. CDR3 nucleotide sequence: TGTGCCAGCAGGGGACAGCTTAACTATGGCTACACCTTC. Translating it yields CASRGQLNYGYTF.

The genes are TRBV15 and TRBJ2-3; 8 bases align to TRBD1. The CDR3 is 18 residues long. Looked up from germline, CDR1 is LNHNV and CDR2 is YYDKDF (reference sequence). After removal of 3 bases from V and 3 bases from J, the junction contained 14 bases not matched to a gene. As DNA, the CDR3 is TGTGCCACCAGCAGGGGCCGTGCAGGGGGCCCACGAACAGATACGCAGTATTTT. It specifies CATSRGRAGGPRTDTQYF.

The gene calls are TRBV5-6 and TRBJ1-2; D call uncertain. Per the germline V gene, CDR1 is SGHDT and CDR2 is YYEEEE. This CDR3 has 12 amino acids. V was cut by 0 bases and J by 3 bases, with 3 bases left in between. The CDR3 DNA follows: TGTGCCAGCAGCTTGGGGCACTATGGCTACACCTTC. Its protein product is CASSLGHYGYTF.

V is TRBV15 and J is TRBJ1-4, with D possibly TRBD1 on 6 matching bases. CDR1 LNHNV and CDR2 YYDKDF come from the germline V gene (reference sequence). V was pared by 8 bases and J by 4 bases, with 11 bases between. This CDR3 is built from 13 residues. The CDR3 reads CATRQDLNEKLFF. In DNA form, the CDR3 reads TGTGCCACCCGACAGGATCTTAATGAAAAACTGTTTTTT.

V gene TRBV7-9 combines with J gene TRBJ2-5; a possible D gene is TRBD2 (6 bases). Per the germline V gene, CDR1 is SEHNR and CDR2 is FQNEAQ (reference sequence). The CDR3 sequence is 14 residues long. Trimming stripped 4 bases from V and 0 bases from J, with 9 bases between. In nucleotides, the CDR3 is TGTGCCAGCAGCTGGGGGGAGTACCAAGAGACCCAGTACTTC. Translated: CASSWGEYQETQYF.

The chain carries TRBV4-3 and TRBJ2-1; TRBD2 aligns across 9 bases. Unmatched junction bases numbered 8, after V lost 3 bases and J lost 5 bases. This CDR3 comprises 16 residues. CDR1 and CDR2 from the germline V gene are LGHNA and YSLEER. The CDR3 is CASSHLRVAGDNEQFF. The CDR3 nucleotides are TGCGCCAGCAGCCACCTACGGGTAGCGGGGGACAATGAGCAGTTCTTC.

This sequence joins TRBV21-1 and TRBJ1-1. TRBV21-1 is tagged as a pseudogene. This CDR3 has 15 amino acids. CDR3 residues: CASSKRRGGSTEAFF. DNA of the CDR3: TGTGCCAGCAGCAAAAGGAGGGGAGGGAGCACTGAAGCTTTCTTT.

This chain links TRBV25-1 with TRBJ2-1; TRBD1 agrees at 7 bases. The V gene end was trimmed by 5 bases and the J gene end by 4 bases; junction bases not matched to a gene: 11. Germline V lookup: CDR1 MGHDK, CDR2 SYGVNS. The CDR3 consists of 16 residues. In DNA, the CDR3 is TGTGCCAGCAGTCATTACGGGACAGAATTATACAATGAGCAGTTCTTC. Its translation: CASSHYGTELYNEQFF.

The V and J genes are TRBV7-2 and TRBJ2-7; 11 nucleotides align to TRBD1. CDR3 size: 16 residues. The trim removed 4 bases at V and 0 bases at J, leaving 5 bases unmatched. Per the germline V gene, CDR1 is SGHTA and CDR2 is FQGNSA. The chain's CDR3 is CASSSAGTGGSYEQYF. Here the CDR3 DNA reads TGTGCCAGCAGCTCCGCCGGGACAGGGGGCTCCTACGAGCAGTACTTC.

The chain recombines TRBV30 with TRBJ2-2; tentative D call: TRBD1 (5 bases). V shed 4 bases and J shed 8 bases, with 14 bases lying between them. The CDR3 is made up of 13 amino acids. In germline, CDR1 is GTSNPN, CDR2 SVGIG (reference sequence). The DNA for the CDR3 is TGTGCCTGGACAAGGGGCTCAGCGGGGGAGCTGTTTTTT. It is translated as CAWTRGSAGELFF.

CDR3 sequence reads: CASSQERSGNTIYF. For the CDR3, the DNA is TGCGCCAGCAGCCAAGAGCGCTCTGGAAACACCATATATTTT. V gene TRBV4-3 combines with J gene TRBJ1-3; the D is unclear. Germline V gene data show CDR1 as LGHNA and CDR2 as YSLEER. The CDR3 spans 14 residues. V lost 0 bases and J 0 bases, leaving 3 bases between the germline ends.

This sequence joins TRBV6-6 and TRBJ2-2, with 8 bases identical to TRBD2. V dropped 5 bases and J dropped 6; count of bases not matched to a gene: 14. Germline V CDR1 and CDR2: MNHNY, SVGAGI (reference sequence). This CDR3 is 17 amino acids long. The CDR3 here is CASSLDPAGVRAGELFF. CDR3 nucleotide sequence: TGTGCCAGCAGTCTAGATCCAGCGGGAGTTCGCGCCGGGGAGCTGTTTTTT.

The V and J genes are TRBV11-3 and TRBJ1-5; D remains unclear. Germline CDR1 reads SGHNT; CDR2 reads YENEEA. CDR3 length: 10 residues. V lost 11 bases, J lost 7 bases, and 9 bases lay in between. Written as DNA, the CDR3 is TGTGCCCCCAACATCCAGCCCCAGCATTTT. This encodes CAPNIQPQHF.